This TCR beta chain was recorded in a study of technical replicates of blood from a few donors. Measured with immunoSEQ multiplex PCR; TCRdb has only the in-frame clones, and not every one. The table lists over 50,000 clones, 93% of them singletons. Germline V gene data show CDR1 as SEHNR and CDR2 as FQNEAQ (reference sequence). The CDR3 length is 17 residues. Trimming removed 5 bases from V and 4 bases from J; junction bases left unmatched: 9. The TCR originated in a human donor in good health. Some clones in this sample may be carry-over from other donors' samples. Material for sequencing was PBMCs. This chain links TRBV7-9 with TRBJ2-1, with 12 bases identical to TRBD2. The CDR3 loop is CASSPALAGGIYNEQFF. Written as DNA, the CDR3 is TGTGCCAGCAGCCCAGCGCTAGCGGGGGGGATTTACAATGAGCAGTTCTTC.